The 32 T cell receptor beta chains presented below share a single source sample, sequenced in a study of T cells expressing NK-cell markers. One entry per CDR3 protein, without DNA, is what TCRdb gives after re-calling the 5' RACE reads. The listing contains about 260,000 distinct CDR3 sequences. Source material: blood T cells: a sorted CD56 or NKG2C T cell subset, CD4+ or CD8+ T cells, or bulk PBMC T cells (not recorded which). These receptors all stem from a woman between 18 and 70 years old in good health.

This chain joins TRBV9 and TRBJ1-1; TCRdb proposes TRBD1, but this gene call is untestable without DNA. The CDR3 extends over 12 amino acids. Germline V gene data show CDR1 as SGDLS and CDR2 as YYNGEE. The CDR3 loop reads CASSVAGGEAFF.

V usage is TRBV5-6 and J usage is TRBJ2-5; TCRdb calls TRBD1, which cannot be checked without DNA. This CDR3 has 13 residues. Germline V gene sequence: CDR1 SGHDT, CDR2 YYEEEE. This CDR3 reads CASSLLRGETQYF.

The CDR3 region is CASSLDGVSGANVLTF. The genes are TRBV11-2 and TRBJ2-6. The CDR3 spans 16 residues. Germline CDR1 is SGHAT and CDR2 is FQNNGV.

The gene calls are TRBV5-4 and TRBJ2-2; the D call from TCRdb, TRBD1, cannot be confirmed without DNA. CDR3 length equals 15 residues. Germline-derived CDR1 and CDR2 are SGHNT and YYREEE (reference sequence). The CDR3 loop is CASSPGVVNTGELFF. Using reference TRBV5-4 and TRBJ2-2 for the parts outside the CDR3, the full variable domain is ETGVTQSPTHLIKTRGQQVTLRCSSQSGHNTVSWYQQALGQGPQFIFQYYREEENGRGNFPPRFSGLQFPNYSSELNVNALELDDSALYLCASSPGVVNTGELFFGEGSRLTVL.

The chain links TRBV6-2 or TRBV6-3 to TRBJ2-3; checking the TCRdb D call of TRBD1 is not possible without DNA. In germline, CDR1 is MNHEY, CDR2 SVGEGT. CDR3 size: 15 residues. Here the CDR3 reads CASSYGTDPTDTQYF.

The chain is built from TRBV4-3 and TRBJ2-3. The CDR3 extends over 14 amino acids. Germline values: CDR1 LGHNA, CDR2 YSLEER. This CDR3 is CASSQEMGPDTQYF.

This chain links TRBV27 with TRBJ2-2. From germline, CDR1 is MNHEY and CDR2 SMNVEV (reference sequence). This CDR3 comprises 14 residues. This CDR3 is CASGLAADTGELFF.

This chain links TRBV20-1 with TRBJ1-2; TCRdb names TRBD1, which stays unverified in the absence of DNA. The CDR3 consists of 12 residues. Germline CDR1 DFQATT, CDR2 SNEGSKA (reference sequence). CDR3 loop: CSARVRVDGYTF.

The chain employs TRBV7-2 and TRBJ2-7. Per the germline V gene, CDR1 is SGHTA and CDR2 is FQGNSA. The CDR3 is made up of 13 amino acids. This CDR3 reads CASSYGRPYEQYF.

The V call is TRBV11-2, the J call TRBJ2-2; as DNA is missing, the TRBD1 call by TCRdb cannot be tested. CDR1 and CDR2 (germline): SGHAT, FQNNGV. The CDR3 runs to 15 residues. The CDR3 here is CASSATQKQGGELFF.

The V and J genes are TRBV7-2 and TRBJ1-5; no DNA is available, so the TRBD1 call from TCRdb remains unchecked. The germline gives CDR1 SGHTA, CDR2 FQGNSA. The CDR3 is 15 amino acids. CDR3: CASSPQVGGAEPQHF.

The chain joins TRBV7-9 to TRBJ1-1. The germline V gene encodes CDR1 SEHNR and CDR2 FQNEAQ (reference sequence). The CDR3 covers 13 residues. CDR3 amino acids: CASSFAGDTEAFF.

The V call is TRBV29-1, the J call TRBJ2-5; there is no DNA to check the TCRdb D call of TRBD2. This CDR3 region has 15 residues. CDR1 SQVTM and CDR2 ANQGSEA come from the germline V gene. CDR3: CSVAGRLAGGETQYF.

The V call is TRBV5-1, the J call TRBJ2-2; with no DNA, the TCRdb D assignment of TRBD1 cannot be verified. The CDR3 sequence is 19 residues long. Germline V CDR1 and CDR2: SGHRS, YFSETQ. Here the CDR3 reads CASSLGTGGPTVNTGELFF.

The gene calls are TRBV12-3 or TRBV12-4 and TRBJ2-3; the D gene TCRdb calls, TRBD1, cannot be checked with no DNA. The CDR3 spans 14 residues. The CDR3: CASSARGWGDTQYF.

The genes are TRBV4-3 and TRBJ2-7; no DNA is available, so the TRBD2 call from TCRdb remains unchecked. The CDR3 is made up of 15 amino acids. Germline CDR1 and CDR2: LGHNA and YSLEER. The CDR3 protein is CASSRELAGLHEQYF.

The chain combines TRBV5-1 with TRBJ1-5; absent DNA, TCRdb's TRBD1 call cannot be checked. The CDR3 loop spans 15 amino acids. Germline V gene lookup returns CDR1 SGHRS and CDR2 YFSETQ. The CDR3 region is CASSLDGQPNQPQHF.

This chain links TRBV7-3 with TRBJ2-1. The CDR3 runs to 16 residues. Per germline, CDR1 SGHTA and CDR2 FQGTGA. CDR3 region: CASSLRDGSSYNEQFF.

The chain combines TRBV12-3 or TRBV12-4 with TRBJ2-1; the TRBD2 assignment by TCRdb is unverifiable without DNA. This CDR3 is 18 amino acids long. The CDR3: CASTSGKRGVVSYNEQFF.

This chain links TRBV29-1 with TRBJ2-2; the TRBD1 assignment by TCRdb is unverifiable without DNA. The CDR3 runs to 13 residues. Germline V lookup: CDR1 SQVTM, CDR2 ANQGSEA. CDR3 protein: CSVEVGANGELFF.

The rearrangement uses TRBV14 and TRBJ2-2; TCRdb's D gene call, TRBD1, goes unchecked for lack of DNA. In germline, CDR1 is SGHDN, CDR2 FVKESK. CDR3 length: 16 amino acids. CDR3 in amino acids: CASSQVQGVNTGELFF.

This chain links TRBV28 with TRBJ1-4; without DNA, the TCRdb call of TRBD1 cannot be checked. The CDR3 has 15 amino acids. Germline V lookup: CDR1 MDHEN, CDR2 SYDVKM. The CDR3 loop is CASSSPGASSEKLFF.

The chain combines TRBV20-1 with TRBJ2-5. Germline V gives CDR1 DFQATT, CDR2 SNEGSKA (reference sequence). This CDR3 is built from 14 residues. CDR3 region: CSARDLRGQETQYF.

The chain recombines TRBV7-9 with TRBJ1-6; TCRdb's D call, TRBD1, is unchecked because there is no DNA. CDR1 and CDR2 from the germline V gene are SEHNR and FQNEAQ (reference sequence). The CDR3 covers 14 residues. CDR3: CARGENSDNSPLHF.

The genes are TRBV7-6 and TRBJ2-3; absent DNA, TCRdb's TRBD2 call cannot be checked. Germline loops: CDR1 SGHVS, CDR2 FNYEAQ. CDR3 length: 16 residues. The CDR3 sequence is CASSPRQAGETDTQYF.

The CDR3 sequence: CASSLGGTGRTAFF. The chain joins TRBV5-5 to TRBJ1-1; TCRdb's D call, TRBD1, is unchecked because there is no DNA. The CDR3 consists of 14 residues. The germline gives CDR1 SGHKS, CDR2 YYEKEE (reference sequence).

This chain links TRBV4-3 with TRBJ2-7; TCRdb indicates TRBD1, and absent DNA this call remains unverified. The CDR3 has 16 residues. Per the germline V gene, CDR1 is LGHNA and CDR2 is YSLEER. CDR3 protein: CASSPRYQGWTYEQYF.

This chain uses TRBV29-1 with TRBJ2-3. Germline loops: CDR1 SQVTM, CDR2 ANQGSEA. This CDR3 has 13 amino acids. The CDR3 region is CSVPRDLWDTQYF.

The V gene is TRBV4-3, the J gene TRBJ1-5. The CDR3 runs 14 residues. Germline V CDR1 and CDR2: LGHNA, YSLEER. CDR3 protein: CASSQELRDQPQHF.

The V call is TRBV30, the J call TRBJ1-1; TCRdb indicates TRBD1, and absent DNA this call remains unverified. CDR1 is GTSNPN and CDR2 is SVGIG in the germline V gene (reference sequence). CDR3 length equals 14 residues. CDR3 amino acids: CAWSGQGGLGEAFF.

This rearrangement joins TRBV9 to TRBJ1-4; the TCRdb call, TRBD1, lacks DNA for checking. The germline gives CDR1 SGDLS, CDR2 YYNGEE. CDR3 length: 14 residues. CDR3 residues: CASAATGSNEKLFF.

The gene calls are TRBV29-1 and TRBJ2-3; as DNA is missing, the TRBD1 call by TCRdb cannot be tested. CDR3 size: 14 residues. CDR1 is SQVTM and CDR2 is ANQGSEA in the germline V gene. CDR3 in amino acids: CSVEGGGRGDTQYF.